A single T cell receptor (beta chain) is shown here with its context. Its antigen is as yet unknown. This entry comes from a study of T-cell memory formation after mild COVID-19. Study results and caveats: SARS-CoV-2 specificity of second-wave clones peaking day 37 was unconfirmed. The pre-infection memory compartment contained some responding clones, suggesting cross-reactive memory joined.

With 1 base removed from V and 0 bases from J, the gap between germline ends came to 3 bases. CDR1 is DFQATT, CDR2 SNEGSKA, per germline (reference sequence). CDR3 size: 12 residues. Sample barcodes and UMIs were carried by the TCR alpha and TCR beta cDNA libraries that 5'RACE generated with constant-segment primers. Via MiXCR, TCRdb re-called the 5' RACE reads, giving one row per CDR3 protein. This table has roughly 130,000 distinct CDR3 sequences, about a sixth appearing once. This chain connects TRBV20-1 to TRBJ1-1; unclear D gene. Sequencing was done on a sample of PBMCs or a T cell subset sorted from them (not recorded which). The source is an adult woman who had mild COVID-19 (a few samples of this study predate the infection). Cell type and time point are not known. CDR3 sequence (DNA): TGCAGTGCTAGAGTCATGAACACTGAAGCTTTCTTT. Translation gives CSARVMNTEAFF.